The entry below describes one TCR beta chain. The method was immunoSEQ multiplex PCR; TCRdb's version includes in-frame clones alone and lacks a portion of them. This table has roughly 190,000 clones, around 82% appearing once. This sample is drawn from a study of blood T cell repertoires in COVID-19. This CDR3 contains 17 residues. Germline values: CDR1 SGHTA, CDR2 FQGNSA. The ends lost 5 bases at V and 7 bases at J; junction bases unmatched: 17. This receptor was taken from a woman in her fifties or sixties with acute COVID-19. This chain links TRBV7-2 with TRBJ1-1, with 9 bases fitting TRBD1. The sequenced material came from PBMCs or T cells enriched from blood (not recorded which). The CDR3, as DNA: TGTGCCAGCAGCCCGCGACGGCCGGGACAGGGAAGGGATGAAGCTTTCTTT. Translated: CASSPRRPGQGRDEAFF.